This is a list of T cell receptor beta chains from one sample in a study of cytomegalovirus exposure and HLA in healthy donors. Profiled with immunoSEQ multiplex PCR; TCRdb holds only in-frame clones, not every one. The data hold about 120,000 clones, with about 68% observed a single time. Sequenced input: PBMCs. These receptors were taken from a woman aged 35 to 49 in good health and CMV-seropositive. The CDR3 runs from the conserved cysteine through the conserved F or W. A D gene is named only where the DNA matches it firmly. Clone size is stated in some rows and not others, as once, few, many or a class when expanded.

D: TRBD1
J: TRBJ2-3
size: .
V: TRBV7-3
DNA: TGTGCCAGTTCCGGGACAGGGGGCCCAGATACGCAGTATTTT
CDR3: CASSGTGGPDTQYF

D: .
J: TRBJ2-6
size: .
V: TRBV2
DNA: TGTGCCAGCAGGAGGGTCGGGGAGTTTTCTGGGGCCAACGTCCTGACTTTC
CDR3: CASRRVGEFSGANVLTF

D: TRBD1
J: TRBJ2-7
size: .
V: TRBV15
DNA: TGTGCCACCAGCAGAGACCAGGGGGCCGAGCAGTACTTC
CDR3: CATSRDQGAEQYF

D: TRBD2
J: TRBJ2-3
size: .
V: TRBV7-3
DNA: TGTGCCAGCAGCTTAGGGGGGGGTGGCACAGATACGCAGTATTTT
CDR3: CASSLGGGGTDTQYF

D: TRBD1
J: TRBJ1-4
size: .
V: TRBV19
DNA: TGTGCCAGTAGTATCCCCGGGACAGCTAATGAAAAACTGTTTTTT
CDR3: CASSIPGTANEKLFF

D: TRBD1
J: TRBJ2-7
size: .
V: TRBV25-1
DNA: TGTGCCAGCAGTGAGATTGATCCCGGGACAGGGTACGAGCAGTACTTC
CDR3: CASSEIDPGTGYEQYF

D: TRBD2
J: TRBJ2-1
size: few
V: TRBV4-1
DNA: TGCGCCAGCAGCCAAGGGACTAGCGGGGGAGAGCAGTTCTTC
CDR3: CASSQGTSGGEQFF

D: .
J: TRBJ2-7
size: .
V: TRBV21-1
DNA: TGTGCCAGCAGCAAACCAATCGGACTAGCGGCTTACGAGCAGTACTTC
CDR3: CASSKPIGLAAYEQYF

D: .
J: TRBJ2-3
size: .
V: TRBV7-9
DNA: TGTGCCACCCCCCGGTTGGGGCGGACAGATACGCAGTATTTT
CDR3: CATPRLGRTDTQYF

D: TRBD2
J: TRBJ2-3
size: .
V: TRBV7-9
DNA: TGTTCCAGCGGTATTGGGGTAGCGGGAGAAAAGGATACGCAGTATTTT
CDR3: CSSGIGVAGEKDTQYF

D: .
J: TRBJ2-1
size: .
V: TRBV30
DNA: TGTGCCTGGAGTGCTTCGAATGAGCAGTTCTTC
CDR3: CAWSASNEQFF

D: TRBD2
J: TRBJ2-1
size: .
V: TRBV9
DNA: TGTGCCAGCTCCGGGACTAGCCGCAATGAGCAGTTCTTC
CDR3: CASSGTSRNEQFF

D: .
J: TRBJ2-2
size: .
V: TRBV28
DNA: TGTGCCAGCAGACCCTCCCCGGCCGGGGAGCTGTTTTTT
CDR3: CASRPSPAGELFF

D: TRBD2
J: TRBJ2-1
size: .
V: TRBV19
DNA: TGTGCCAGTAGTAGCGGGAGCTCCTACAATGAGCAGTTCTTC
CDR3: CASSSGSSYNEQFF

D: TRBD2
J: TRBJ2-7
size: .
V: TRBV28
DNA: TGTGCCAGCAGCCGACTAGCGGGCACCTACGAGCAGTACTTC
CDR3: CASSRLAGTYEQYF

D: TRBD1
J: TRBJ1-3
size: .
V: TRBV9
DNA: TGTGCCAGCAGCTTTGGAGGACAGGCTGGAAACACCATATATTTT
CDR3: CASSFGGQAGNTIYF

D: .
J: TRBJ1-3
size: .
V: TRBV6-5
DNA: TGTGCCAGCAGTTACGGAGGGCTTACCGGAAACACCATATATTTT
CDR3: CASSYGGLTGNTIYF

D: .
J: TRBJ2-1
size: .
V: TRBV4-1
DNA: TGCGCCAGCAGCCAGAGGGCTTCTACCTCCTACAATGAGCAGTTCTTC
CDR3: CASSQRASTSYNEQFF

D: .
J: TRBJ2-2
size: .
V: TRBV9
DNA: TGTGCCAGCAGCGTAGTCCTCGGGGAGCTGTTTTTT
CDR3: CASSVVLGELFF

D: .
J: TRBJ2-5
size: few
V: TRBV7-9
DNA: TGTGCCAGCAGCTTAGCGCGGGGAATCCGGCAAGAGACCCAGTACTTC
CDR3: CASSLARGIRQETQYF

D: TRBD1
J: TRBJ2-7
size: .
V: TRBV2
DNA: TGTGCCAGCAGCATCGGGCCGGGACAGGGTAACTACGAGCAGTACTTC
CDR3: CASSIGPGQGNYEQYF

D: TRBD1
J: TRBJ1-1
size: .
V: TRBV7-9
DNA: TGTTCCAGCAGCGCCAAGAACGGACGGGACAGAGACATGAACACTGAAGCTTTCTTT
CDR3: CSSSAKNGRDRDMNTEAFF

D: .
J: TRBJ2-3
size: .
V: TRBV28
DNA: TGTGCCAGCAGGCCTCCCGGGGGCACAGATACGCAGTATTTT
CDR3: CASRPPGGTDTQYF

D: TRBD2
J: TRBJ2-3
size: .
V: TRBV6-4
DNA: TGTGCCAGCAGTCCAGCGGGAGGGTCAGATACGCAGTATTTT
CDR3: CASSPAGGSDTQYF

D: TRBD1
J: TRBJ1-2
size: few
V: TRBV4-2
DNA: TGTGCCAGCAGCCAAGAAACAGGGGCTACCTATGGCTACACCTTC
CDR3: CASSQETGATYGYTF

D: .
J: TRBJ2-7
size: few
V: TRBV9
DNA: TGTGCCAGCAGCGTAGGTGGCAGGTCGAACGAGCAGTACTTC
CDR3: CASSVGGRSNEQYF

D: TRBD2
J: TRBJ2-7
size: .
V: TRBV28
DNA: TGTGCCAGCAGTTCCTCGTGGTCTTGGGGACTACCAGATCGCCCCGAGCAGTACTTC
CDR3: CASSSSWSWGLPDRPEQYF

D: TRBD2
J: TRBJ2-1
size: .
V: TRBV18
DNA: TGTGCCAGCTCACCGAGGGAGGGCAATCACAATGAGCAGTTCTTC
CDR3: CASSPREGNHNEQFF

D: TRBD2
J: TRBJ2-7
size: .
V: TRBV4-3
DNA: TGCGCCAGCAGCCAAGGGAGGGTACTAGCGGGAGGGGCCGAGTACGAGCAGTACTTC
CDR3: CASSQGRVLAGGAEYEQYF

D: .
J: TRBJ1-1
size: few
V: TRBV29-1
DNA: TGCAGCGCCCCACTTCAGAACACTGAAGCTTTCTTT
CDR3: CSAPLQNTEAFF

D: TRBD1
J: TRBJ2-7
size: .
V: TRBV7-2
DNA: TGTGCCAGCAGCATCCGACAGGGGTTAACCTACGAGCAGTACTTC
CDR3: CASSIRQGLTYEQYF

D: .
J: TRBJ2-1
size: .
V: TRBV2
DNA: TGTGCCAGCAGTCCGACCTTCCTGACTAGAAGGAATGAGCAGTTCTTC
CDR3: CASSPTFLTRRNEQFF

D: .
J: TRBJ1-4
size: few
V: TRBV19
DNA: TGTGCCAGTAGTGATCGGACAGTTAATCATGAAAAACTGTTTTTT
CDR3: CASSDRTVNHEKLFF

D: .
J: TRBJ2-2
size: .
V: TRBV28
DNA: TGTGCCAGCAGTTTAGTAGCGACCGGGGAGCTGTTTTTT
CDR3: CASSLVATGELFF

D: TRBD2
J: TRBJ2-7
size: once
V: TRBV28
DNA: TGTGCCAGCAGTGTTACCGGGACTAGTCCCTTCGAGCAGTACTTC
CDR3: CASSVTGTSPFEQYF

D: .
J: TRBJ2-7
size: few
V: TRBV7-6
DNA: TGTGCCAGCAGCTACGGACAGACGATTTACGAGCAGTACTTC
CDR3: CASSYGQTIYEQYF

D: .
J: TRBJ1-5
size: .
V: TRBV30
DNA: TGTGCCTGGGGTAGCCCAGGGAGCAATCAGCCCCAGCATTTT
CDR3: CAWGSPGSNQPQHF

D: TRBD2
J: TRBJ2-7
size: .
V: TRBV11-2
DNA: TGTGCCAGCAGCTCTCATACTAGCGGGCCATCCTACGAGCAGTACTTC
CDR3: CASSSHTSGPSYEQYF

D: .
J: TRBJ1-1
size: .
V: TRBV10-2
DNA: TGCGCCAGCAGTGCTCCAGGACAGATCACTGAAGCTTTCTTT
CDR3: CASSAPGQITEAFF

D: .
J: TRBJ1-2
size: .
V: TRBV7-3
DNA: TGTGCCAGCAGCTTAACGTCCACAGGGTCCTCCGATGGCTACACCTTC
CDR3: CASSLTSTGSSDGYTF

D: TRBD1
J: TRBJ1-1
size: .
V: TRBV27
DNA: TGTGCCAGCTCTCTTGGACAGGGGGTTGCATACACTGAAGCTTTCTTT
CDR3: CASSLGQGVAYTEAFF

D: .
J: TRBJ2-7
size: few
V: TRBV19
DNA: TGTGCCAGTAGTATAGGCACAGGCTCTCGGTACGAGCAGTACTTC
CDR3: CASSIGTGSRYEQYF

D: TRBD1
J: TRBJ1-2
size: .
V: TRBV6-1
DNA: TGTGCCAGCAGACGCCGCTCCGGGACAGCCTATGGCTACACCTTC
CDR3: CASRRRSGTAYGYTF

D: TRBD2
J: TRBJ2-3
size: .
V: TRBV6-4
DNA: TGTGCCAGCAGTGAGATAGCGGGAGGCAGAGATACGCAGTATTTT
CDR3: CASSEIAGGRDTQYF

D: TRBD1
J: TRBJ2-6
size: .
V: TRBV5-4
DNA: TGTGCCAGCAGCTGGGGGACAGGGGGAAGCTCTGGGGCCAACGTCCTGACTTTC
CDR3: CASSWGTGGSSGANVLTF

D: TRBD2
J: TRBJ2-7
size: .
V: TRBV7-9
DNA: TGTGCCAGCAGCTTAGGGGAGGTGAGAGGCCCTAGCGGACTCTACGAGCAGTACTTC
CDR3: CASSLGEVRGPSGLYEQYF